These 4 T cell receptor beta chains came from one sample sequenced in a study of early T cells in non-severe SARS-CoV-2 infection. TCRdb re-called the 5' RACE reads with MiXCR, one entry per CDR3 protein. The sample lists roughly 70,000 distinct CDR3 sequences, 20% occurring once. The sequencing used whole blood, collected at baseline. Every receptor here comes from an adult who was a healthcare worker with PCR-confirmed SARS-CoV-2 infection or an uninfected control (not recorded which).

J is TRBJ2-1 and V is TRBV7-9; 9 bases match TRBD1. From germline, CDR1 is SEHNR and CDR2 FQNEAQ (reference sequence). The CDR3 runs to 14 residues. V shed 5 bases and J 6 bases; nucleotides not matched to a gene: 5. CDR3 residues: CASSDRGITNEQFF. The CDR3 bases are TGTGCCAGCAGCGACAGGGGGATTACCAATGAGCAGTTCTTC.

This sequence joins TRBV3-1 and TRBJ2-3; no reliable D call. Trimming left V 2 bases short and J 3 bases short, with 12 bases between. Germline-derived CDR1 and CDR2 are LGHDT and YNNKEL (reference sequence). The CDR3 has 15 residues. The CDR3 DNA is TGTGCCAGCAGCCAAAGTCTTTCCCGTACAGATACGCAGTATTTT. This codes for CASSQSLSRTDTQYF.

In this sample, this clonotype turned up a few times. This chain links TRBV6-5 with TRBJ2-7; 9 bases map to TRBD1. This CDR3 spans 14 amino acids. The germline V gene encodes CDR1 MNHEY and CDR2 SVGAGI. V dropped 4 bases and J dropped 6; count of bases not matched to a gene: 7. The CDR3 bases are TGTGCCAGCAGTTTACAGGGGGCGCAGGCCGAGCAGTACTTC. Its protein is CASSLQGAQAEQYF.

The rearrangement links TRBV5-8 to TRBJ2-3; 9 bases are shared with TRBD1. After removal of 3 bases from V and 3 bases from J, the junction contained 5 bases not matched to a gene. The length of the CDR3 is 15 residues. CDR1 and CDR2 from the germline V gene are SGHTS and YDEGEE. CDR3 sequence reads: CASSSVQGATDTQYF. CDR3 in DNA: TGTGCCAGCAGCTCCGTACAGGGGGCGACAGATACGCAGTATTTT.